This T cell receptor (beta chain) was retrieved from a study of shared clonotypes between healthy human individuals. In the study overall: Per donor, CD8 memory used one plate, CD8 naive used two, CD4 memory used three and CD4 naive used three.

V was cut by 3 bases and J by 4 bases, with 10 bases left in between. CDR3 length: 13 residues. The germline CDR1 and CDR2 sequences are MNHEY and SMNVEV (reference sequence). Points on this clone: This sample also contains other DNA sequences that code for the same CDR3.

The repertoire was sequenced with immunoSEQ multiplex PCR; TCRdb's copy has only in-frame clones and lacks some. The sample consists of about 2.2 million clones, roughly 95% of them appearing once. Naive CD8 cells were CD45RO-negative, positively selected for CCR7, excluding terminally differentiated effector memory CD45RA+ cells. The receptor was derived from a man aged 18 to 29 in good health. Some clones in this sample may be carry-over from other donors' samples. The chain is built from TRBV27 and TRBJ2-7; D may be TRBD2 (6 bases). The sample consisted of naive CD8+ T cells from PBMCs. The CDR3 region has the DNA TGTGCCAGCAGTTTGTCTAGCGTGTACGAGCAGTACTTC. This sequence encodes CASSLSSVYEQYF.